A selection of T cell receptor beta chains follows, all from one sample in a study of cytomegalovirus exposure and HLA in healthy donors. Only in-frame clones appear in the TCRdb table, and some are missing; sequencing was by immunoSEQ multiplex PCR. The profile shows 100,000 or so clones, 65% to 75% of them singletons. Sequenced input: PBMCs. These receptors were obtained from a young woman in good health and CMV-seropositive. CDR3s include the opening cysteine and the closing phenylalanine or tryptophan. The D gene is left open where the match is weak. Only part of the rows carry a size: once, few, many, or a class if the clone is expanded.

abundance	d_gene	v_gene	j_gene	CDR3aa	CDR3nt
-	TRBD1	TRBV5-8	TRBJ1-2	CASRKTGNYGYTF	TGTGCCAGCAGAAAGACAGGGAACTATGGCTACACCTTC
once	TRBD2	TRBV9	TRBJ2-1	CASTPAGGLYNEQFF	TGTGCCAGCACCCCGGCGGGAGGACTGTACAATGAGCAGTTCTTC
few	-	TRBV6-1	TRBJ1-1	CASRQGVNTEAFF	TGTGCCAGCAGACAGGGTGTTAACACTGAAGCTTTCTTT
once	TRBD1	TRBV28	TRBJ1-5	CASGRDRDLLQPQHF	TGTGCCAGCGGAAGGGACAGGGACTTACTTCAGCCCCAGCATTTT
-	TRBD2	TRBV19	TRBJ2-1	CASSPLAGGVNEQFF	TGTGCCAGTAGTCCACTAGCGGGAGGCGTCAATGAGCAGTTCTTC
-	-	TRBV4-3	TRBJ2-7	CASSQDRTQDYEQYF	TGCGCCAGCAGCCAAGATAGGACTCAGGACTACGAGCAGTACTTC
few	TRBD2	TRBV29-1	TRBJ2-5	CSVRLAGGQETQYF	TGCAGCGTGAGACTAGCGGGAGGGCAAGAGACCCAGTACTTC
-	TRBD2	TRBV6-5	TRBJ2-1	CASSYSREEQFF	TGTGCCAGCAGTTACTCGCGGGAGGAGCAGTTCTTC
-	-	TRBV19	TRBJ2-7	CASSIGGHEQYF	TGTGCCAGTAGTATTGGAGGCCACGAGCAGTACTTC
-	TRBD1	TRBV7-2	TRBJ2-7	CASSLASDRGAYEQYF	TGTGCCAGCAGCTTAGCCTCGGACAGGGGGGCCTACGAGCAGTACTTC
-	TRBD2	TRBV7-2	TRBJ2-7	CASSSPGTSDEQYF	TGTGCCAGCAGCTCACCCGGGACTAGCGACGAGCAGTACTTC
-	TRBD1	TRBV5-1	TRBJ2-7	CASSKTGAYEQYF	TGCGCCAGCAGCAAGACAGGGGCCTACGAGCAGTACTTC
few	-	TRBV4-2	TRBJ2-6	CASSQDGEAGANVLTF	TGTGCCAGCAGCCAAGATGGGGAGGCTGGGGCCAACGTCCTGACTTTC
once	TRBD1	TRBV27	TRBJ2-7	CASSHTPGQVDEQYF	TGTGCCAGCAGCCACACCCCTGGACAGGTTGACGAGCAGTACTTC
-	-	TRBV11-2	TRBJ2-7	CASSLVGGEQYF	TGTGCCAGCAGCTTGGTCGGCGGGGAGCAGTACTTC
-	TRBD1	TRBV13	TRBJ1-2	CASSIDRGGGYTF	TGTGCCAGCAGCATCGACAGGGGAGGCGGCTACACCTTC
-	TRBD2	TRBV11-2	TRBJ2-1	CASSLQLAGHEQFF	TGTGCCAGCAGCTTACAACTAGCGGGACATGAGCAGTTCTTC
-	TRBD2	TRBV9	TRBJ2-3	CASRPSGRSTDTQYF	TGTGCCAGCAGGCCCAGCGGGAGGTCCACAGATACGCAGTATTTT
-	-	TRBV11-2	TRBJ2-7	CASSPQRYEQYF	TGTGCCAGCAGCCCCCAGAGGTACGAGCAGTACTTC
-	TRBD1	TRBV6-1	TRBJ2-5	CASSEMGTGRETQYF	TGTGCCAGCAGTGAGATGGGGACAGGGAGGGAGACCCAGTACTTC
-	-	TRBV2	TRBJ2-5	CASSAQRETQYF	TGTGCCAGCAGTGCCCAGAGGGAGACCCAGTACTTC
-	-	TRBV19	TRBJ1-1	CASRDQDTEAFF	TGTGCCAGTAGGGATCAGGACACTGAAGCTTTCTTT
-	-	TRBV30	TRBJ2-7	CAWRTGGLGAGPYEQYF	TGTGCCTGGAGAACGGGGGGTCTGGGGGCGGGCCCCTACGAGCAGTACTTC
-	-	TRBV7-2	TRBJ1-2	CASSLGGRYGYTF	TGTGCCAGCAGCTTAGGGGGCCGCTATGGCTACACCTTC
-	TRBD2	TRBV15	TRBJ2-7	CATSQWTSGTYEQYF	TGTGCCACCAGCCAGTGGACTAGCGGAACCTACGAGCAGTACTTC
-	TRBD2	TRBV6-4	TRBJ2-1	CASSDSAGGPSNRKVF	TGTGCCAGCAGTGACTCTGCGGGAGGGCCATCCAATCGAAAGGTCTTC
few	-	TRBV7-2	TRBJ2-3	CASHNYVSPTDTQYF	TGTGCCAGCCACAACTACGTTTCGCCCACAGATACGCAGTATTTT
-	-	TRBV7-2	TRBJ2-3	CASSLEGAGPEYF	TGTGCCAGCAGCTTAGAAGGAGCGGGCCCTGAATATTTT
-	-	TRBV7-9	TRBJ2-3	CASSLYRPSTDTQYF	TGTGCCAGCAGCTTATACAGACCCAGCACAGATACGCAGTATTTT
-	-	TRBV27	TRBJ2-5	CASSWAETQYF	TGTGCCAGCAGTTGGGCGGAGACCCAGTACTTC
-	TRBD1	TRBV6-5	TRBJ2-3	CASSYSGTGPDTQYF	TGTGCCAGCAGTTACTCCGGGACAGGGCCAGATACGCAGTATTTT
-	-	TRBV6-5	TRBJ1-1	CASSYSLGGDTEAFF	TGTGCCAGCAGTTACTCCCTCGGGGGTGACACTGAAGCTTTCTTT
medium-sized	-	TRBV10-3	TRBJ1-3	CAISESQARSGNTIYF	TGTGCCATCAGTGAGTCACAGGCACGCTCTGGAAACACCATATATTTT
-	-	TRBV4-1	TRBJ2-2	CASSQAPFLTGELFF	TGCGCCAGCAGCCAAGCCCCTTTTCTGACCGGGGAGCTGTTTTTT
-	TRBD2	TRBV10-3	TRBJ2-3	CAISEAGGGTDTQYF	TGTGCCATCAGTGAGGCGGGAGGCGGCACAGATACGCAGTATTTT
-	TRBD1	TRBV18	TRBJ1-1	CASSPPGTGNTEAFF	TGTGCCAGCTCACCACCCGGGACAGGGAACACTGAAGCTTTCTTT
-	-	TRBV21-1	TRBJ1-1	CASSTPWEPATEAFF	TGTGCCAGCAGCACTCCGTGGGAGCCAGCCACTGAAGCTTTCTTT
-	-	TRBV30	TRBJ1-1	CAWRRRGQNTEAFF	TGTGCCTGGAGACGGCGGGGGCAGAACACTGAAGCTTTCTTT
-	TRBD2	TRBV7-9	TRBJ2-3	CASSSGLAGLNTDTQYF	TGTGCCAGCAGCTCTGGACTAGCGGGCCTAAACACAGATACGCAGTATTTT
-	TRBD1	TRBV19	TRBJ1-5	CASSGDRGVSNQPQHF	TGTGCCAGTAGTGGGGACAGGGGCGTTAGCAATCAGCCCCAGCATTTT
-	TRBD2	TRBV7-2	TRBJ2-5	CASSVTSGGETQYF	TGTGCCAGCAGCGTGACTAGCGGGGGGGAGACCCAGTACTTC
few	-	TRBV27	TRBJ2-7	CASRRYYSSYEQYF	TGTGCCAGCAGAAGATATTACAGCTCCTACGAGCAGTACTTC
-	TRBD1	TRBV4-1	TRBJ1-4	CASSHDGTANEKLFF	TGCGCCAGCAGCCATGACGGGACAGCCAATGAAAAACTGTTTTTT
-	-	TRBV10-3	TRBJ2-3	CAISGTSGTDTQYF	TGTGCCATATCCGGGACATCGGGCACAGATACGCAGTATTTT
-	-	TRBV10-1	TRBJ2-3	CASMNRGYTDTQYF	TGCGCCAGCATGAACCGGGGTTACACAGATACGCAGTATTTT
-	TRBD2	TRBV4-3	TRBJ2-1	CASSQEGTSRYNEQFF	TGCGCCAGCAGCCAAGAGGGGACTAGCCGATACAATGAGCAGTTCTTC
-	-	TRBV19	TRBJ2-5	CASSIGLFTGTGVETQYF	TGTGCCAGTAGTATCGGTCTCTTTACCGGGACGGGAGTTGAGACCCAGTACTTC
-	-	TRBV28	TRBJ2-2	CASTANTGELFF	TGTGCCAGCACCGCGAACACCGGGGAGCTGTTTTTT
-	-	TRBV7-2	TRBJ2-4	CASSLVRQINIQYF	TGTGCCAGCAGCTTAGTACGACAGATAAACATTCAGTACTTC
few	TRBD2	TRBV4-3	TRBJ2-1	CASSQDPSGEYNEQFF	TGCGCCAGCAGCCAAGACCCTAGCGGGGAATACAATGAGCAGTTCTTC
-	-	TRBV11-2	TRBJ2-5	CASSFTGQETQYF	TGTGCCAGCAGCTTCACAGGGCAAGAGACCCAGTACTTC
-	TRBD1	TRBV2	TRBJ1-4	CASSRDRVNEKLFF	TGTGCCAGCAGTAGAGACAGGGTTAATGAAAAACTGTTTTTT
-	-	TRBV5-3	TRBJ1-3	CARSLSGNTIYF	TGTGCCAGAAGCTTGTCGGGAAACACCATATATTTT
-	TRBD1	TRBV5-1	TRBJ2-1	CASSRQGAGLGTNNEQFF	TGCGCCAGCTCCAGACAGGGGGCTGGCCTGGGGACGAACAATGAGCAGTTCTTC
-	TRBD1	TRBV6-1	TRBJ1-5	CASKHRDRYQPQHF	TGTGCCAGCAAACACCGGGACAGATATCAGCCCCAGCATTTT
-	-	TRBV9	TRBJ2-3	CASSVEIWRPGDTQYF	TGTGCCAGCAGCGTAGAGATTTGGAGGCCGGGAGATACGCAGTATTTT
once	TRBD1	TRBV5-1	TRBJ1-2	CASSSGQAYGYTF	TGCGCCAGCAGCTCTGGACAGGCCTATGGCTACACCTTC
-	-	TRBV7-8	TRBJ2-7	CASSLARTGFLSYEQYF	TGTGCCAGCAGCTTAGCTAGAACAGGATTTCTCTCCTACGAGCAGTACTTC
few	TRBD1	TRBV28	TRBJ2-7	CASSLEPGQGIYEQYF	TGTGCCAGCAGTTTGGAGCCGGGACAGGGGATATACGAGCAGTACTTC
-	TRBD2	TRBV5-6	TRBJ2-7	CASSRMGLSGSYEQYF	TGTGCCAGCAGCCGAATGGGGCTTAGCGGGAGCTACGAGCAGTACTTC